This TCR beta chain derives from a study of T-cell memory formation after mild COVID-19. TCRdb ran MiXCR on the 5' RACE reads and lists one entry per CDR3 protein. The table records 55,000 to 80,000 distinct CDR3 sequences, 9.3% of them present only once. Germline V gene data show CDR1 as MNHEY and CDR2 as SMNVEV (reference sequence). This CDR3 has 12 amino acids. Sequencing was carried out using PBMCs or a T cell subset sorted from them (not recorded which). The V gene is TRBV27, the J gene TRBJ2-1; perhaps TRBD2 as D (6 bases). The source of this sequence is a man aged 18-30 years who had mild COVID-19 (a few samples of this study predate the infection). Cell type and time point are not known. This CDR3 reads CASLGAGSEQFF. CDR3 DNA: TGTGCTAGTCTGGGTGCGGGGAGTGAGCAGTTCTTC.